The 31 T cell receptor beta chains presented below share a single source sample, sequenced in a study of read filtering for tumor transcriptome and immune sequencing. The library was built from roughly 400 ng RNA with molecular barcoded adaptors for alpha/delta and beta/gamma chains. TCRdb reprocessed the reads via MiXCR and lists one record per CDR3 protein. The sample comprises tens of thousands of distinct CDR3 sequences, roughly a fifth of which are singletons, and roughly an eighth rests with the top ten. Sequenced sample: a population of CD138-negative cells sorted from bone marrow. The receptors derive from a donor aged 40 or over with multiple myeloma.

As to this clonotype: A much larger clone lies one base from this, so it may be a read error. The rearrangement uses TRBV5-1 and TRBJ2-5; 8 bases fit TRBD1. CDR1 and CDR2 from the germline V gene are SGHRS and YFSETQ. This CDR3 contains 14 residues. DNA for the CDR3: TGCGCCAGCAGCCCGGGTGACAGGGGAGAGATCCAGTACTTC. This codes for CASSPGDRGEIQYF.

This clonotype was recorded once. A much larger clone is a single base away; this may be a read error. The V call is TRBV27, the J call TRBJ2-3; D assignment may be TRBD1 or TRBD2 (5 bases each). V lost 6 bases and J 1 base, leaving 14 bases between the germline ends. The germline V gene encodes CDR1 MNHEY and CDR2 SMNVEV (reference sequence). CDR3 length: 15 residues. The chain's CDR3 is CASSPGRGGTDTQYF. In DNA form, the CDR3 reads TGTGCCAGCAGCCCAGGTCGGGGCGGCACAGATACGCAGTATTTT.

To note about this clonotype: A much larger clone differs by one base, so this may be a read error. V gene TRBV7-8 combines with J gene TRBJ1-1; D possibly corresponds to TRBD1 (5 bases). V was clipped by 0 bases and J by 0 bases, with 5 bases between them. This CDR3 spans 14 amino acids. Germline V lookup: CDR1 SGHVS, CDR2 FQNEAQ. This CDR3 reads CASSLARVNTEAFF. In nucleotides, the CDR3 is TGTGCCAGCAGCTTAGCCAGGGTGAACACTGAAGCTTTCTTT.

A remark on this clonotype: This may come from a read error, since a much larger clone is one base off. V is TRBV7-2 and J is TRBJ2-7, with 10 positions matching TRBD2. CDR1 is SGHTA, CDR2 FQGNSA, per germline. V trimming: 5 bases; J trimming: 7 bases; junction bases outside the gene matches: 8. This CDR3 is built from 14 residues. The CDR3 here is CASSPRAGGPEQYF. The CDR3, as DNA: TGTGCCAGCAGCCCAAGAGCGGGGGGGCCGGAGCAGTACTTC.

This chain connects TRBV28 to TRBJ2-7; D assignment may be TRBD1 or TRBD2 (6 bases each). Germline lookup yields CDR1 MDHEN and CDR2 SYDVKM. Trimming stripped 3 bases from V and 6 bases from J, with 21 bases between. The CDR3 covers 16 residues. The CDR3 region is CASSLRGARRGAEQYF. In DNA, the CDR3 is TGTGCCAGCAGTTTGAGGGGGGCTAGGCGAGGGGCCGAGCAGTACTTC.

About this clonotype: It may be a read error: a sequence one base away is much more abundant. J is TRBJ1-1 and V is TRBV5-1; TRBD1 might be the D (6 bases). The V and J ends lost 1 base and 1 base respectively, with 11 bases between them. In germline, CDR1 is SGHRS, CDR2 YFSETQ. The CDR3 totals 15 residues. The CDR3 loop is CASSLTPGANTEAFF. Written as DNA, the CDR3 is TGCGCCAGCAGCTTGACTCCGGGGGCGAACACTGAAGCTTTCTTT.

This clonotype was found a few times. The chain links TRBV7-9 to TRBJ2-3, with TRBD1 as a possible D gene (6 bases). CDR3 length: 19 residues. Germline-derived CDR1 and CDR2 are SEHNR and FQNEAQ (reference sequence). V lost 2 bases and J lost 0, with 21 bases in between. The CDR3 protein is CASSLSPFRDTESTDTQYF. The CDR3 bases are TGTGCCAGCAGCTTATCTCCTTTCCGGGACACCGAAAGCACAGATACGCAGTATTTT.

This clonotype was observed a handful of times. The CDR3 region is CSARVASTDTQYF. CDR3 coding DNA: TGCAGTGCTAGAGTGGCTAGCACAGATACGCAGTATTTT. V usage is TRBV20-1 and J usage is TRBJ2-3; D gene unclear. There are 13 residues in the CDR3. CDR1 is DFQATT and CDR2 is SNEGSKA in the germline V gene (reference sequence). Trimming took 1 base from V and 0 from J, leaving 5 bases between them.

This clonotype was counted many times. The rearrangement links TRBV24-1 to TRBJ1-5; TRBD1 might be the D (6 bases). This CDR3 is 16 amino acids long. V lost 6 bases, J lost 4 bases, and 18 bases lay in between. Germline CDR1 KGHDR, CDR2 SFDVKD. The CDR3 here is CATSSSGFQGNQPQHF. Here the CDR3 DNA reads TGTGCCACCAGTTCCAGTGGATTCCAGGGGAATCAGCCCCAGCATTTT.

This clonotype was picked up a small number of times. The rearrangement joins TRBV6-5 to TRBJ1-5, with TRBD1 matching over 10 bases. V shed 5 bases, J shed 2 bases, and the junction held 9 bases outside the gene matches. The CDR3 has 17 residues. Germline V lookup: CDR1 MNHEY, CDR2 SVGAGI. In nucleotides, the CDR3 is TGTGCCAGCAGTAGCCGGGACAGGGGAATGCGCAATCAGCCCCAGCATTTT. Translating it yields CASSSRDRGMRNQPQHF.

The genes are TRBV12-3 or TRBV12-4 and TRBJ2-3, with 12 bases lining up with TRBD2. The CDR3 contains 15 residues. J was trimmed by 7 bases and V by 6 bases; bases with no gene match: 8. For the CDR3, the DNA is TGTGCCAGCAGACTCCTAGCGGGGGGGCGATATACGCAGTATTTT. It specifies CASRLLAGGRYTQYF.

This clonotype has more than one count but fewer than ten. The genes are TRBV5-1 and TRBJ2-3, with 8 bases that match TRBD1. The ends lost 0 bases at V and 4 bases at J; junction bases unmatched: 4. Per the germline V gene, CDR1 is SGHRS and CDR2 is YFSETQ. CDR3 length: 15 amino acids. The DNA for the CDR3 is TGCGCCAGCAGCTTGGGCCAGGGGGCGTCAGATACGCAGTATTTT. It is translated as CASSLGQGASDTQYF.

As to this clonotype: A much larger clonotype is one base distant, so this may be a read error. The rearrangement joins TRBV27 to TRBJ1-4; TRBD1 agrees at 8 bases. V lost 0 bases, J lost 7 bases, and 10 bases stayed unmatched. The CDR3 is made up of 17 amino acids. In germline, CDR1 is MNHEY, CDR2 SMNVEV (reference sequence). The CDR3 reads CASSLSRTGIRAEKLFF. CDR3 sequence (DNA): TGTGCCAGCAGTTTATCAAGGACAGGGATTAGGGCTGAAAAACTGTTTTTT.

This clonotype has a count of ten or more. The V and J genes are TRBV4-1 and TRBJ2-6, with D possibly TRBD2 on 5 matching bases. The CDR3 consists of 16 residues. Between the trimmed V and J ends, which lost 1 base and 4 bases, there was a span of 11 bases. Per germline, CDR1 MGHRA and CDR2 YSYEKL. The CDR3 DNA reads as TGCGCCAGCAGCCAAGGTGAGGGTATAGGGGCCAACGTCCTGACTTTC. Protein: CASSQGEGIGANVLTF.

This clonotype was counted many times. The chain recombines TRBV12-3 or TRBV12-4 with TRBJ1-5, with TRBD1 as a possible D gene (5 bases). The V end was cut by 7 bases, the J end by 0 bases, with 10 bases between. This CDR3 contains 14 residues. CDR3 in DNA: TGTGCCAGCAACCCCGGGGGTAGCAATCAGCCCCAGCATTTT. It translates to CASNPGGSNQPQHF.

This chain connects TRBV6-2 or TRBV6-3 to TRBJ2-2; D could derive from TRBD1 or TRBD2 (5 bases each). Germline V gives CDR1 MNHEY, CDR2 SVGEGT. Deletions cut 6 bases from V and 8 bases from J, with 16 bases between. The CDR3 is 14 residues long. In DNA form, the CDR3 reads TGTGCCAGCAGCCACGGGACCACGCGTGGGGAGCTGTTTTTT. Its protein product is CASSHGTTRGELFF.

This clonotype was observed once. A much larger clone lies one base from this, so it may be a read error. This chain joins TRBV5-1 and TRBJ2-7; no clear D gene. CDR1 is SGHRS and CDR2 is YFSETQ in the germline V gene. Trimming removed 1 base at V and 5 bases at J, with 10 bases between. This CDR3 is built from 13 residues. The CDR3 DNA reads TGCGCCAGCAGCTTGCTACGAAGGCACGAGCAGTACTTC. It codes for CASSLLRRHEQYF.

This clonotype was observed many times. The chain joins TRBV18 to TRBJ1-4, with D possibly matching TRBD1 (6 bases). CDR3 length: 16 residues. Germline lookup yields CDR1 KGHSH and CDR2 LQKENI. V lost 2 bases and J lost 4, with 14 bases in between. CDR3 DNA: TGTGCCAGCTCACCAACCGGGACACTTAATAATGAAAAACTGTTTTTT. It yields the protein CASSPTGTLNNEKLFF. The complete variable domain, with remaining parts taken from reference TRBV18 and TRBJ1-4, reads NAGVMQNPRHLVRRRGQEARLRCSPMKGHSHVYWYRQLPEEGLKFMVYLQKENIIDESGMPKERFSAEFPKEGPSILRIQQVVRGDSAAYFCASSPTGTLNNEKLFFGSGTQLSVL.

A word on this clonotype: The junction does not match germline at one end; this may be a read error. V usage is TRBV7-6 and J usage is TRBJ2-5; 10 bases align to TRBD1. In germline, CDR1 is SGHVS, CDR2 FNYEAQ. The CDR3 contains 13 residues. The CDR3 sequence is CACSLTGGETHYF. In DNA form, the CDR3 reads TGTGCCTGCAGCCTGACAGGGGGCGAGACCCATTACTTC. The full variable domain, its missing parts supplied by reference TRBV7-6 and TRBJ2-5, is GAGVSQSPRYKVTKRGQDVALRCDPISGHVSLYWYRQALGQGPEFLTYFNYEAQQDKSGLPNDRFSAERPEGSISTLTIQRTEQRDSAMYRCACSLTGGETHYFGPGTRLLVL.

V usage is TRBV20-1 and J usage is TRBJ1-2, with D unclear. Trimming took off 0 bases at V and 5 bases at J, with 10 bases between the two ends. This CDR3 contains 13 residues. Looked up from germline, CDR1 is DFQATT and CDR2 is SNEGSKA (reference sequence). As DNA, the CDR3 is TGCAGTGCTAGAGATGGGAGTAGATATGGCTACACCTTC. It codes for CSARDGSRYGYTF.

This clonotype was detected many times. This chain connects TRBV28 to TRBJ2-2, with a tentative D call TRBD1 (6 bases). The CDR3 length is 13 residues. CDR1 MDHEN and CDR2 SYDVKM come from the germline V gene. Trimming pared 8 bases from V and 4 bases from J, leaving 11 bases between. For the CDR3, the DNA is TGTGCCAGCGGGGGCGTGATCACCGGGGAGCTGTTTTTT. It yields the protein CASGGVITGELFF.

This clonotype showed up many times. This CDR3 is CASRDPGTSLNEQFF. CDR3 sequence (DNA): TGTGCCAGCAGAGACCCCGGGACTAGTCTCAATGAGCAGTTCTTC. The chain uses TRBV28 and TRBJ2-1; 8 bases fit TRBD2. This CDR3 has 15 amino acids. Germline V CDR1 and CDR2: MDHEN, SYDVKM. Unmatched junction bases numbered 10, after V lost 6 bases and J lost 6 bases.

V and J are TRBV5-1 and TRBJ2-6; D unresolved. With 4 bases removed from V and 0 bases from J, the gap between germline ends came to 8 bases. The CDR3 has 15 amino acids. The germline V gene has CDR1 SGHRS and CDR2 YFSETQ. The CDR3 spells CASSQTASGANVLTF. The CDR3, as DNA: TGCGCCAGCAGCCAGACTGCCTCTGGGGCCAACGTCCTGACTTTC.

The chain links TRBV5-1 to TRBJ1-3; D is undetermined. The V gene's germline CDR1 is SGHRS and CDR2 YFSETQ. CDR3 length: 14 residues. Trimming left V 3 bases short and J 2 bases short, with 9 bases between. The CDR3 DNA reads TGCGCCAGCAGCTCCGACATTGCTGGAAACACCATATATTTT. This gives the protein CASSSDIAGNTIYF.

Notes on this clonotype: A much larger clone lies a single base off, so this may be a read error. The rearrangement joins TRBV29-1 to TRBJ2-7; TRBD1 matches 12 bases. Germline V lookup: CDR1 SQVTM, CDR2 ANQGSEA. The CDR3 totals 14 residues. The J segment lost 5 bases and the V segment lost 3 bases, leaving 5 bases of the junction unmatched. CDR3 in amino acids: CSVESGTGGDEQYF. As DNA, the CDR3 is TGCAGCGTTGAGTCCGGGACAGGGGGCGACGAGCAGTACTTC.

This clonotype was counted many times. This CDR3 reads CASCYRGQSEAFF. The CDR3 DNA follows: TGTGCCAGCTGCTACAGGGGGCAGAGTGAAGCTTTCTTT. This chain joins TRBV4-2 and TRBJ1-1; TRBD1 matches at 9 bases. This CDR3 is built from 13 residues. With V trimmed by 8 bases and J by 7 bases, 8 bases remained unmatched. Germline V gene lookup returns CDR1 LGHNA and CDR2 YNFKEQ.

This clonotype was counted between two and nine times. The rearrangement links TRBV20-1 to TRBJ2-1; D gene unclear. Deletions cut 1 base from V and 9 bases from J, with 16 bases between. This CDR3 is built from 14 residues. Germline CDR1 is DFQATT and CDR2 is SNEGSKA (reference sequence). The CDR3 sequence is CSARVASASTEQFF. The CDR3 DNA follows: TGCAGTGCTAGAGTGGCCTCGGCTAGTACTGAGCAGTTCTTC.

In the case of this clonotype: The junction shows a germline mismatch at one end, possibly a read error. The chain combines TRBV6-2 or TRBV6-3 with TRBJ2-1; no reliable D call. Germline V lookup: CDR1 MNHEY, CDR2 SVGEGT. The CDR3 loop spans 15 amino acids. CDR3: CASSWLSGSYNGQFF. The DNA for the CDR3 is TGTGCCAGCAGTTGGTTAAGTGGCTCCTACAATGGGCAGTTCTTC.

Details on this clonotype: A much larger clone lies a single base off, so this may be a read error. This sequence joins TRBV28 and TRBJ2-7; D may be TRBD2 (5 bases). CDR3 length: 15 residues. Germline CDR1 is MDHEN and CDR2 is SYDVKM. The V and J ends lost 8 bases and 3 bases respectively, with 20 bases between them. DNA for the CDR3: TGTGCCAGCGGACGGGGTGGGTCAAAGATCTACGAGCAGTACTTC. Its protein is CASGRGGSKIYEQYF.

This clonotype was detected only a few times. The CDR3 loop reads CSAPRNLNTEAFF. The DNA for the CDR3 is TGCAGTGCTCCACGGAACTTGAACACTGAAGCTTTCTTT. The V gene is TRBV20-1, the J gene TRBJ1-1; D unresolved. V gave up 5 bases and J gave up 0 bases, with 10 bases separating them. Germline V lookup: CDR1 DFQATT, CDR2 SNEGSKA (reference sequence). The CDR3 sequence is 13 residues long.

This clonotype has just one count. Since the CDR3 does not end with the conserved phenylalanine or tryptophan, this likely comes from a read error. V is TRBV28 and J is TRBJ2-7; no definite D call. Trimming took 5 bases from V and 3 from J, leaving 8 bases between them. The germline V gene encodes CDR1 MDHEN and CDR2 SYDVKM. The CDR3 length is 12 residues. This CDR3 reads CASSPRHYEQYS. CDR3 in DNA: TGTGCCAGCAGTCCCCGACACTACGAGCAGTACTCC.